This is a list of T cell receptor beta chains from one sample in a study of post-analysis software for immune sequencing data. TCRdb re-derived calls from the PCR reads in MiXCR, one entry per CDR3 protein. Found here are about 810,000 distinct CDR3 sequences, about 53% of them singletons; the top ten hold 4.6%. Sequenced sample: blood. The receptors here all came from a girl aged 10-17 years with multiple sclerosis. CDR3s include the opening cysteine and the closing phenylalanine or tryptophan. D genes are given only for firm matches. Clone sizes are given selectively: once, few, many, or a class where the clone is expanded.

J gene,clone size,CDR3 length,V gene,D gene,CDR3 DNA,CDR3 protein
TRBJ2-6,NA,17,TRBV20-1,TRBD1,TGCAGTGCTGAGCGGGTGGACAGGGAATCTGGGGCCAACGTCCTGACTTTC,CSAERVDRESGANVLTF
TRBJ2-3,few,12,TRBV12-5,NA,TGTGCTAGTGGTTTGGCGACCGTTACGCAGTATTTT,CASGLATVTQYF
TRBJ2-7,NA,14,TRBV5-1,NA,TGCGCCAGCAGCACCAGGGAGGAGGCCTACGAGCAGTACTTC,CASSTREEAYEQYF
TRBJ2-3,few,16,TRBV9,TRBD2,TGTGCCAGCAGCGTAGGGACTAGCGGAACCACAGATACGCAGTATTTT,CASSVGTSGTTDTQYF
TRBJ1-2,few,14,TRBV5-1,NA,TGCGCCAGCAGCTTGGAAGACCCTTACTATGGCTACACCTTC,CASSLEDPYYGYTF
TRBJ2-5,NA,13,TRBV29-1,TRBD1,TGCAGCGCACGGACAGGGATCGGAGAGACCCAGTACTTC,CSARTGIGETQYF
TRBJ2-3,NA,15,TRBV3-1,NA,TGTGCCAGCAGCCAAATGTCGGGGAACACAGATACGCAGTATTTT,CASSQMSGNTDTQYF
TRBJ2-5,NA,14,TRBV7-8,TRBD1,TGTGCCAGCAGCCGTACTACAGGGGCTGAGACCCAGTACTTC,CASSRTTGAETQYF
TRBJ2-3,once,16,TRBV6-2/TRBV6-3,TRBD2,TGTGCCAGCAGTTACTCGAGCGGGGTTCACACAGATACGCAGTATTTT,CASSYSSGVHTDTQYF
TRBJ2-1,NA,17,TRBV6-1,TRBD2,TGTGCCAGCAGTGAAGTTGGGCAGCGGGGTAGGTACAATGAGCAGTTCTTC,CASSEVGQRGRYNEQFF
TRBJ2-5,NA,11,TRBV29-1,NA,TGCAGCGTTGTGAGGGGGGAGACCCAGTACTTC,CSVVRGETQYF
TRBJ1-2,NA,16,TRBV6-1,TRBD1,TGTGCCAGCAGTGAAGCGCTCCGACAGGGGACGCGCGGCTACACCTTC,CASSEALRQGTRGYTF
TRBJ1-1,NA,14,TRBV5-5,NA,TGTGCCAGCAGCTTGGTGAAGCCGGGAGGTGAAGCTTTCTTT,CASSLVKPGGEAFF
TRBJ2-3,NA,14,TRBV5-1,TRBD1,TGCGCCAGCAGCTCCGACAGGGGAAAAGATACGCAGTATTTT,CASSSDRGKDTQYF